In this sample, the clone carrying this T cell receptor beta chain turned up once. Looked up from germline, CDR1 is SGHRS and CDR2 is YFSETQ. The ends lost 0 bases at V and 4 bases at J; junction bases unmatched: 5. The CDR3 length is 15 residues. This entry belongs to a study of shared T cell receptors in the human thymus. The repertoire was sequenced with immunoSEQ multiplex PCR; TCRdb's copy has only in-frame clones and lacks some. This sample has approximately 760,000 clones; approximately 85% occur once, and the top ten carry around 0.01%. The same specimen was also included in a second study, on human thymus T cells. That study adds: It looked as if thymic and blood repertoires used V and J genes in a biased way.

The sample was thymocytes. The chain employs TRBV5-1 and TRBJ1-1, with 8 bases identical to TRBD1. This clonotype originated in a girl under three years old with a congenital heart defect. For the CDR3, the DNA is TGCGCCAGCAGCTTGGACCCGACAGGGGCCACTGAAGCTTTCTTT. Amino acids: CASSLDPTGATEAFF.